The subject of this entry is one T cell receptor (beta chain). This sample was included in a study of control samples from healthy donors and cancer patients. Germline CDR1 is WSHSY and CDR2 is SAAADI. After removal of 5 bases from V and 3 bases from J, the junction contained 6 bases not matched to a gene. The CDR3 length is 14 residues. Repertoires were generated with immunoSEQ multiplex PCR, while TCRdb's copy carries only in-frame clones and drops some. This repertoire shows some 200,000 clones, just under 95% found once; its top ten account for roughly 1.6%. The chain links TRBV10-2 to TRBJ2-7; 8 bases are shared with TRBD2. Material: blood. This receptor was taken from a middle-aged man in good health. The CDR3 coding sequence is TGCGCCAGCAGTTCCGGGACTAGAGACTACGAGCAGTACTTC. Translating it yields CASSSGTRDYEQYF.